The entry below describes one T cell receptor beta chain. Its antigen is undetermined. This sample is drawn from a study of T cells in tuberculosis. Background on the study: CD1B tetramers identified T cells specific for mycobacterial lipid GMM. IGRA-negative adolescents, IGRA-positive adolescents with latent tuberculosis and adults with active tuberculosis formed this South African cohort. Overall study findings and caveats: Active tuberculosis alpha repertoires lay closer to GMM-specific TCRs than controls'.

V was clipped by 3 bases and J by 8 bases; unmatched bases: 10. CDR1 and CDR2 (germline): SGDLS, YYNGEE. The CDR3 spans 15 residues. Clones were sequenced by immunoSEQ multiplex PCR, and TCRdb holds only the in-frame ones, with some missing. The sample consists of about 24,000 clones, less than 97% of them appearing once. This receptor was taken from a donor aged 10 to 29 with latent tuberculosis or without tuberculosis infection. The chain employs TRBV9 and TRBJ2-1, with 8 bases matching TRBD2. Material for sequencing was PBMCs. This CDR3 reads CASSGFGGARDEQFF. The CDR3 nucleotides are TGTGCCAGCAGCGGGTTCGGGGGGGCCCGTGATGAGCAGTTCTTC.